Presented here are 12 T cell receptor beta chains from one specimen sequenced in a study of T cell responses to AZD1222 COVID-19 vaccine. The method was immunoSEQ multiplex PCR; TCRdb's version includes in-frame clones alone and lacks a portion of them. The table lists some 120,000 clones, approximately 89% of them singletons. Here the sequenced sample was peripheral blood, taken on day 0 of AZD1222 vaccination. The receptors were sampled from an adult in good health.

This clone has only a few counts. The chain couples TRBV4-3 to TRBJ2-3; TRBD1 matches 7 bases. Germline CDR1 reads LGHNA; CDR2 reads YSLEER. The CDR3 is 16 amino acids. V lost 0 bases to trimming and J lost 4 bases; unmatched junction nucleotides: 7. The CDR3 coding sequence is TGCGCCAGCAGCCAAGAGCTGACAGGGTGGGCAGATACGCAGTATTTT. Its protein product is CASSQELTGWADTQYF.

The chain couples TRBV5-6 to TRBJ1-5; D remains unclear. The CDR3 spans 16 residues. V was cut by 0 bases and J by 5 bases, with 15 bases left in between. Per the germline V gene, CDR1 is SGHDT and CDR2 is YYEEEE. CDR3 sequence (DNA): TGTGCCAGCAGCTTGGCAGGCACCCTATCGGATCAGCCCCAGCATTTT. Its protein product is CASSLAGTLSDQPQHF.

This chain connects TRBV24-1 to TRBJ1-4; maybe TRBD1 (5 bases). V was pared by 2 bases and J by 4 bases, with 13 bases between. Germline values: CDR1 KGHDR, CDR2 SFDVKD. This CDR3 is built from 16 residues. CDR3 amino acids: CATSDWTTVINEKLFF. The CDR3 DNA sequence: TGTGCCACCAGTGATTGGACGACAGTGATTAATGAAAAACTGTTTTTT.

The chain couples TRBV7-8 to TRBJ2-7; tentative D call: TRBD1 (5 bases). V was clipped by 5 bases and J by 2 bases, with 10 bases between them. Germline-derived CDR1 and CDR2 are SGHVS and FQNEAQ. CDR3 length: 13 residues. The CDR3 sequence: CASSRDSTYEQYF. CDR3 in DNA: TGTGCCAGCAGCCGTGACAGTACCTACGAGCAGTACTTC.

This CDR3 is CATSRDGSSPLHF. In DNA, the CDR3 is TGTGCCACCAGCAGAGATGGGAGCTCACCCCTCCACTTT. The chain recombines TRBV15 with TRBJ1-6; D ambiguous. V lost 0 bases and J 10 bases, leaving 7 bases between the germline ends. The germline V gene has CDR1 LNHNV and CDR2 YYDKDF (reference sequence). CDR3 length equals 13 residues.

The V call is TRBV2, the J call TRBJ1-2; a weak D match, TRBD1 (5 bases). V lost 6 bases, J lost 4 bases, and 18 bases lay in between. The CDR3 consists of 15 residues. CDR1 is SNHLY, CDR2 FYNNEI, per germline. CDR3 sequence reads: CASRAGTEYFYGYTF. DNA for the CDR3: TGTGCCAGCAGAGCCGGGACCGAATACTTCTATGGCTACACCTTC.

The chain couples TRBV5-1 to TRBJ1-1, with TRBD1 as a possible D gene (6 bases). Trimming left V 6 bases short and J 2 bases short, with 17 bases between. Per the germline V gene, CDR1 is SGHRS and CDR2 is YFSETQ. This CDR3 region has 15 residues. The CDR3 region is CASTSQGGGNTEAFF. CDR3 nucleotides: TGCGCCAGCACCTCCCAAGGGGGTGGAAACACTGAAGCTTTCTTT.

The chain couples TRBV5-4 to TRBJ1-3; 7 bases are a match to TRBD1. Germline CDR1 SGHNT, CDR2 YYREEE (reference sequence). The CDR3 contains 13 residues. Unmatched junction bases numbered 2, after V lost 4 bases and J lost 4 bases. CDR3 loop: CASSPGGGNTIYF. The CDR3 region has the DNA TGTGCCAGCAGCCCAGGGGGAGGAAACACCATATATTTT.

The chain combines TRBV7-3 with TRBJ2-5; D not certain. The CDR3 length is 11 residues. Trimming took 3 bases from V and 1 from J, leaving 0 bases between them. Germline V lookup: CDR1 SGHTA, CDR2 FQGTGA. The CDR3 DNA reads as TGTGCCAGCAGCTTCCAAGAGACCCAGTACTTC. Translated, it gives CASSFQETQYF.

The J gene is TRBJ2-7, the V gene TRBV7-9; a possible D gene is TRBD2 (7 bases). Germline V gene data show CDR1 as SEHNR and CDR2 as FQNEAQ (reference sequence). Between the trimmed V and J ends, which lost 3 bases and 2 bases, there was a span of 11 bases. The length of the CDR3 is 14 residues. The CDR3 is CASSFGGPAYEQYF. CDR3 coding DNA: TGTGCCAGCAGCTTCGGGGGGCCCGCCTACGAGCAGTACTTC.

The V gene is TRBV19, the J gene TRBJ2-5; D remains unclear. This CDR3 is built from 14 residues. Per germline, CDR1 LNHDA and CDR2 SQIVND (reference sequence). Trimming stripped 4 bases from V and 5 bases from J, with 14 bases between. Written as DNA, the CDR3 is TGTGCCAGTAGTACAGTCCCTTTTGGGGAGACCCAGTACTTC. It encodes CASSTVPFGETQYF.

This chain connects TRBV19 to TRBJ1-4; 7 bases line up with TRBD1. The CDR3 covers 15 residues. The V segment lost 6 bases and the J segment 6 bases; nucleotides outside the gene matches: 10. Germline V gene sequence: CDR1 LNHDA, CDR2 SQIVND (reference sequence). The CDR3 here is CASSSPGTAHEKLFF. The CDR3 bases are TGTGCCAGTAGCTCCCCGGGGACAGCCCATGAAAAACTGTTTTTT.